This T cell receptor (beta chain) was retrieved from a study of shared clonotypes between healthy human individuals. This clone was picked up a small number of times. Its antigen is unidentified. Study findings and constraints: Naive CD4 clonotypes overlapped across several donors at 4.5% to 5.5%.

Measured with immunoSEQ multiplex PCR; TCRdb has only the in-frame clones, and not every one. Of 2 million to 2.5 million clones listed, 90% to 95% are singletons. The naive CD8 population came from CD45RO-negative cells selected for CCR7, without terminally differentiated effector memory CD45RA+ cells. V lost 6 bases, J lost 6 bases, and 5 bases stayed unmatched. CDR1 is SGDLS, CDR2 YYNGEE, per germline. CDR3 length: 13 residues. This chain joins TRBV9 and TRBJ2-1; 8 nucleotides line up with TRBD2. This TCR came from a man aged 18 to 29 in good health. Some clones in this sample may be carry-over from other donors' samples. The sample was naive CD8+ T cells from PBMCs. Here the CDR3 reads CASTSSGSNEQFF. CDR3 coding DNA: TGTGCCAGCACCTCCAGCGGGAGCAATGAGCAGTTCTTC.